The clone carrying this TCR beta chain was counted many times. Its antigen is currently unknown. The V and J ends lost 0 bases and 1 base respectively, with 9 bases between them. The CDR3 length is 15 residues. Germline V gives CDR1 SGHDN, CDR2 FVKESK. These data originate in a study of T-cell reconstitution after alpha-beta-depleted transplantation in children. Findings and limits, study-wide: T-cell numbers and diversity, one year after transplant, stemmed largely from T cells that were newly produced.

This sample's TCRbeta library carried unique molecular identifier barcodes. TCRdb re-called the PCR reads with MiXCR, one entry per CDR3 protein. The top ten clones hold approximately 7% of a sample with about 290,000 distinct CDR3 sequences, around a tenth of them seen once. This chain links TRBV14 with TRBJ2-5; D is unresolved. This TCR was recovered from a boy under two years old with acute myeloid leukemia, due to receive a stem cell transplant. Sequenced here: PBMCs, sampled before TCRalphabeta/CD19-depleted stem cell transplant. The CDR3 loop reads CASSQDLTVQETQYF. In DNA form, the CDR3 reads TGTGCCAGCAGCCAAGATTTAACAGTCCAAGAGACCCAGTACTTC. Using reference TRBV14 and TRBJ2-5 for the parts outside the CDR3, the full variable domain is EAGVTQFPSHSVIEKGQTVTLRCDPISGHDNLYWYRRVMGKEIKFLLHFVKESKQDESGMPNNRFLAERTGGTYSTLKVQPAELEDSGVYFCASSQDLTVQETQYFGPGTRLLVL.